A selection of T cell receptor beta chains follows, all from one sample in a study of cytomegalovirus exposure and HLA in healthy donors. The data were produced by immunoSEQ multiplex PCR, yet TCRdb's version contains in-frame clones alone and is incomplete. The profile shows fewer than 150,000 clones, roughly three quarters of them singletons. The sequencing sample was made of PBMCs. Receptors were obtained from a man younger than 35 in good health and CMV-seronegative. Both conserved end residues are part of each CDR3. The order of the fields is CDR3 protein, CDR3 DNA, J gene, clone size, D gene, V gene. A D gene is named only where the DNA matches it firmly. Where a row states a size, it is once, few, many or the class of an expanded clone; other rows omit it.

CDR3aa: CASTMSGVNYGYTF
CDR3nt: TGTGCCAGCACCATGTCAGGGGTTAACTATGGCTACACCTTC
j_gene: TRBJ1-2
abundance: -
d_gene: -
v_gene: TRBV7-8

CDR3aa: CASSRAGVVTGELFF
CDR3nt: TGTGCCAGCAGCAGAGCGGGAGTGGTCACCGGGGAGCTGTTTTTT
j_gene: TRBJ2-2
abundance: -
d_gene: TRBD2
v_gene: TRBV9

CDR3aa: CASRTGFYTDTQYF
CDR3nt: TGTGCCAGCAGGACGGGTTTTTACACAGATACGCAGTATTTT
j_gene: TRBJ2-3
abundance: once
d_gene: -
v_gene: TRBV6-5

CDR3aa: CASSEREGAPYNEQFF
CDR3nt: TGTGCCAGTAGTGAGCGGGAGGGCGCTCCCTACAATGAGCAGTTCTTC
j_gene: TRBJ2-1
abundance: -
d_gene: TRBD2
v_gene: TRBV19

CDR3aa: CASSYGTGGGYGYTF
CDR3nt: TGTGCCAGCAGTTACGGCACAGGGGGCGGGTATGGCTACACCTTC
j_gene: TRBJ1-2
abundance: -
d_gene: TRBD1
v_gene: TRBV6-5

CDR3aa: CASSGQGTYEQYF
CDR3nt: TGTGCCAGCAGTGGACAGGGCACCTACGAGCAGTACTTC
j_gene: TRBJ2-7
abundance: -
d_gene: TRBD1
v_gene: TRBV27

CDR3aa: CASSEYGQGNTEAFF
CDR3nt: TGTGCCAGCAGTGAGTATGGACAGGGGAACACTGAAGCTTTCTTT
j_gene: TRBJ1-1
abundance: -
d_gene: TRBD1
v_gene: TRBV25-1

CDR3aa: CASSYDENYGYPF
CDR3nt: TGTGCCAGCAGTTATGACGAAAACTATGGCTACCCCTTC
j_gene: TRBJ1-2
abundance: -
d_gene: -
v_gene: TRBV6-5

CDR3aa: CASSMSQGVTGELFF
CDR3nt: TGTGCCAGTAGTATGTCACAGGGAGTGACCGGGGAGCTGTTTTTT
j_gene: TRBJ2-2
abundance: -
d_gene: -
v_gene: TRBV19

CDR3aa: CSVLWDTSTNEKLFF
CDR3nt: TGCAGCGTCCTCTGGGACACCTCAACTAATGAAAAACTGTTTTTT
j_gene: TRBJ1-4
abundance: -
d_gene: -
v_gene: TRBV29-1

CDR3aa: CASSLNAGLEGEQYF
CDR3nt: TGTGCCAGCAGCTTAAATGCGGGTCTAGAGGGCGAGCAGTACTTC
j_gene: TRBJ2-7
abundance: -
d_gene: -
v_gene: TRBV7-2

CDR3aa: CASSETRTRGAGEQFF
CDR3nt: TGCGCCAGCAGTGAGACGCGGACTAGGGGGGCCGGGGAGCAGTTCTTC
j_gene: TRBJ2-1
abundance: once
d_gene: -
v_gene: TRBV10-2

CDR3aa: CASSLSGVNTGELFF
CDR3nt: TGTGCCAGCAGTTTATCGGGGGTCAACACCGGGGAGCTGTTTTTT
j_gene: TRBJ2-2
abundance: once
d_gene: -
v_gene: TRBV28

CDR3aa: CASSLIGQASYEQYF
CDR3nt: TGTGCCAGCAGTTTAATAGGCCAGGCCTCCTACGAGCAGTACTTC
j_gene: TRBJ2-7
abundance: few
d_gene: -
v_gene: TRBV28

CDR3aa: CASSESSGTVYEQYF
CDR3nt: TGCGCCAGCAGTGAGTCCTCAGGGACAGTCTACGAGCAGTACTTC
j_gene: TRBJ2-7
abundance: -
d_gene: TRBD1
v_gene: TRBV10-2

CDR3aa: CASSLSVEGVGWDTQYF
CDR3nt: TGTGCCAGCAGTTTATCGGTCGAGGGAGTGGGGTGGGATACGCAGTATTTT
j_gene: TRBJ2-3
abundance: -
d_gene: -
v_gene: TRBV27

CDR3aa: CASSSPGLAGGNNEQFF
CDR3nt: TGTGCCAGCAGCTCGCCGGGACTAGCGGGAGGGAACAATGAGCAGTTCTTC
j_gene: TRBJ2-1
abundance: -
d_gene: TRBD2
v_gene: TRBV7-9

CDR3aa: CASSLTGGESEAFF
CDR3nt: TGTGCCAGCAGCCTGACAGGGGGCGAGTCTGAAGCTTTCTTT
j_gene: TRBJ1-1
abundance: few
d_gene: TRBD1
v_gene: TRBV11-3

CDR3aa: CASSPRMNTEAFF
CDR3nt: TGCGCCAGCAGTCCCAGGATGAACACTGAAGCTTTCTTT
j_gene: TRBJ1-1
abundance: -
d_gene: -
v_gene: TRBV4-1

CDR3aa: CASSQSLPNEKLFF
CDR3nt: TGTGCCAGCAGCCAATCGCTACCGAATGAAAAACTGTTTTTT
j_gene: TRBJ1-4
abundance: -
d_gene: -
v_gene: TRBV16

CDR3aa: CASSRHIGTGDSPLHF
CDR3nt: TGTGCCAGCAGCCGACACATAGGGACAGGGGATTCACCCCTCCACTTT
j_gene: TRBJ1-6
abundance: -
d_gene: TRBD1
v_gene: TRBV7-9

CDR3aa: CASSLADRGRPGNTIYF
CDR3nt: TGTGCCAGCAGCTTGGCTGACAGGGGGCGCCCAGGAAACACCATATATTTT
j_gene: TRBJ1-3
abundance: -
d_gene: TRBD1
v_gene: TRBV7-2

CDR3aa: CASSTSGGFGTDTQYF
CDR3nt: TGTGCCAGCTCAACGTCAGGGGGCTTCGGCACAGATACGCAGTATTTT
j_gene: TRBJ2-3
abundance: few
d_gene: TRBD1
v_gene: TRBV18

CDR3aa: CASSLGQYKNIQYF
CDR3nt: TGTGCCAGCAGTTTAGGACAGTACAAAAACATTCAGTACTTC
j_gene: TRBJ2-4
abundance: -
d_gene: -
v_gene: TRBV28

CDR3aa: CASSPTGGRYQPQHF
CDR3nt: TGTGCCAGCAGCCCCACTGGGGGGAGATATCAGCCCCAGCATTTT
j_gene: TRBJ1-5
abundance: -
d_gene: -
v_gene: TRBV28

CDR3aa: CASHGSTYEQYF
CDR3nt: TGTGCCTCCCACGGGAGTACCTACGAGCAGTACTTC
j_gene: TRBJ2-7
abundance: -
d_gene: -
v_gene: TRBV28

CDR3aa: CAWSVPRVGNEQFF
CDR3nt: TGTGCCTGGAGTGTACCCCGGGTGGGCAATGAGCAGTTCTTC
j_gene: TRBJ2-1
abundance: few
d_gene: -
v_gene: TRBV30

CDR3aa: CASRTGPLSDEKLFF
CDR3nt: TGTGCCAGTCGCACCGGTCCGCTATCGGATGAAAAACTGTTTTTT
j_gene: TRBJ1-4
abundance: -
d_gene: -
v_gene: TRBV2

CDR3aa: CASSLDLPYEQYF
CDR3nt: TGTGCCAGCAGTTTGGACCTCCCCTACGAGCAGTACTTC
j_gene: TRBJ2-7
abundance: -
d_gene: -
v_gene: TRBV5-4

CDR3aa: CASSTGGYEQYF
CDR3nt: TGTGCCAGCAGCACCGGGGGCTACGAGCAGTACTTC
j_gene: TRBJ2-7
abundance: -
d_gene: -
v_gene: TRBV28

CDR3aa: CASSPGLSPYEQYF
CDR3nt: TGTGCCAGCAGTCCGGGACTTTCCCCCTACGAGCAGTACTTC
j_gene: TRBJ2-7
abundance: -
d_gene: -
v_gene: TRBV5-6

CDR3aa: CASSYQLGTGELFF
CDR3nt: TGTGCCAGCAGTTACCAACTAGGGACCGGGGAGCTGTTTTTT
j_gene: TRBJ2-2
abundance: few
d_gene: -
v_gene: TRBV6-5

CDR3aa: CASRGQTGEVTEAFF
CDR3nt: TGTGCCAGCAGGGGCCAAACCGGGGAGGTCACTGAAGCTTTCTTT
j_gene: TRBJ1-1
abundance: -
d_gene: -
v_gene: TRBV7-6

CDR3aa: CASSLGGDRYEQYF
CDR3nt: TGCGCCAGCAGCTTAGGCGGGGATCGATACGAGCAGTACTTC
j_gene: TRBJ2-7
abundance: -
d_gene: -
v_gene: TRBV5-1

CDR3aa: CASSLDSDYGYTF
CDR3nt: TGCGCCAGCAGCTTGGATAGCGACTATGGCTACACCTTC
j_gene: TRBJ1-2
abundance: -
d_gene: -
v_gene: TRBV5-1

CDR3aa: CASSLSGRGVNQPQHF
CDR3nt: TGTGCCAGCAGTTTATCGGGCAGGGGGGTCAATCAGCCCCAGCATTTT
j_gene: TRBJ1-5
abundance: -
d_gene: TRBD1
v_gene: TRBV27

CDR3aa: CASSLVAGGFQSTGELFF
CDR3nt: TGTGCCAGCAGCTTAGTAGCGGGAGGGTTCCAAAGCACCGGGGAGCTGTTTTTT
j_gene: TRBJ2-2
abundance: -
d_gene: TRBD2
v_gene: TRBV11-2

CDR3aa: CAISDRQQETQYF
CDR3nt: TGTGCCATCAGTGACCGACAGCAAGAGACCCAGTACTTC
j_gene: TRBJ2-5
abundance: -
d_gene: -
v_gene: TRBV10-3

CDR3aa: CASGDNEAFF
CDR3nt: TGTGCCAGCGGGGACAACGAAGCTTTCTTT
j_gene: TRBJ1-1
abundance: -
d_gene: -
v_gene: TRBV6-1

CDR3aa: CASSLPGGSIYEQYF
CDR3nt: TGTGCCAGCAGTTTACCCGGCGGGAGTATCTACGAGCAGTACTTC
j_gene: TRBJ2-7
abundance: -
d_gene: TRBD2
v_gene: TRBV28

CDR3aa: CASSLTGQGSTDTQYF
CDR3nt: TGTGCCAGCAGCTTAACGGGACAGGGCAGCACAGATACGCAGTATTTT
j_gene: TRBJ2-3
abundance: -
d_gene: TRBD1
v_gene: TRBV7-3

CDR3aa: CASRAEQGSLYEQYF
CDR3nt: TGTGCCAGCAGGGCTGAGCAGGGAAGTCTCTACGAGCAGTACTTC
j_gene: TRBJ2-7
abundance: -
d_gene: -
v_gene: TRBV6-4

CDR3aa: CASIPLAGGSTGELFF
CDR3nt: TGCGCCAGCATACCCCTAGCGGGAGGTTCCACCGGGGAGCTGTTTTTT
j_gene: TRBJ2-2
abundance: -
d_gene: TRBD2
v_gene: TRBV5-1

CDR3aa: CASSQDSVEKLFF
CDR3nt: TGTGCCAGTAGTCAAGATTCGGTTGAAAAACTGTTTTTT
j_gene: TRBJ1-4
abundance: few
d_gene: -
v_gene: TRBV19

CDR3aa: CASTPAAGADTQYF
CDR3nt: TGTGCCAGCACCCCCGCGGCAGGGGCAGATACGCAGTATTTT
j_gene: TRBJ2-3
abundance: -
d_gene: -
v_gene: TRBV2

CDR3aa: CASSLQRGSADTQYF
CDR3nt: TGTGCCAGCAGCTTACAAAGGGGGTCGGCAGATACGCAGTATTTT
j_gene: TRBJ2-3
abundance: -
d_gene: -
v_gene: TRBV7-9

CDR3aa: CASSLGGGASEQYF
CDR3nt: TGCGCCAGCAGCTTGGGCGGGGGGGCCAGCGAGCAGTACTTC
j_gene: TRBJ2-7
abundance: -
d_gene: TRBD2
v_gene: TRBV5-1

CDR3aa: CAWSVLGTELGYTF
CDR3nt: TGTGCCTGGAGTGTACTTGGGACAGAGCTCGGCTACACCTTC
j_gene: TRBJ1-2
abundance: -
d_gene: TRBD1
v_gene: TRBV30

CDR3aa: CASSAYTGTSAILAQYF
CDR3nt: TGTGCCAGCAGTGCCTATACCGGGACTAGCGCCATACTAGCGCAGTATTTT
j_gene: TRBJ2-3
abundance: -
d_gene: TRBD2
v_gene: TRBV25-1

CDR3aa: CASRGGDTQYF
CDR3nt: TGTGCCAGCAGGGGAGGGGATACGCAGTATTTT
j_gene: TRBJ2-3
abundance: -
d_gene: TRBD2
v_gene: TRBV28

CDR3aa: CASTGDNYEQYF
CDR3nt: TGTGCCAGTACGGGAGACAACTACGAGCAGTACTTC
j_gene: TRBJ2-7
abundance: -
d_gene: -
v_gene: TRBV19